In this sample, the clone carrying this TCR beta chain turned up a few times. This entry is derived from a study of cytomegalovirus exposure and HLA in healthy donors. About the research overall: From 150 million to 200 million T cells, an earlier analysis saw some 120 million unique TCR beta sequences.

Germline CDR1 and CDR2: MDHEN and SYDVKM. This CDR3 spans 15 amino acids. V lost 3 bases, J lost 3 bases, and 8 bases stayed unmatched. In the PCR, 60 Vbeta and 13 Jbeta primers were used. Here immunoSEQ multiplex PCR was the method, and the copy in TCRdb shows in-frame clones only, minus some. The profile shows 90,000 to 120,000 clones, about 9.4% of them singletons. The specimen sequenced was PBMCs. The J gene is TRBJ2-7, the V gene TRBV28, with TRBD1 matching over 7 bases. The sequence derives from a man aged 35 to 55 in good health and CMV-seropositive. The CDR3: CASSFDREVVYEQYF. CDR3 in DNA: TGTGCCAGCAGTTTTGACAGGGAAGTGGTCTACGAGCAGTACTTC.